This TCR beta chain is from a study of T cell responses to AZD1222 COVID-19 vaccine. At the level of the study: Pooling was applied to second doses at about 4 or about 12 weeks.

This CDR3 has 13 amino acids. The germline V gene encodes CDR1 KGHSH and CDR2 LQKENI. V was clipped by 3 bases and J by 6 bases, with 12 bases between them. The study's findings and limits: Most donors were white British and more were female, and clonal diversity was possibly underestimated.

Only in-frame clones appear in the TCRdb table, and some are missing; sequencing was by immunoSEQ multiplex PCR. The table has about 260,000 clones, approximately 93% seen once; the top ten hold roughly 0.6%. Worth noting for this clone: Its matching antigen is unknown.

Source: peripheral blood, taken on day 0 of AZD1222 vaccination. This chain joins TRBV18 and TRBJ2-7, with D unresolved. This TCR was sampled from an adult in good health. Here the CDR3 reads CASSPPGLGEQYF. The CDR3 region has the DNA TGTGCCAGCTCACCTCCCGGCTTGGGCGAGCAGTACTTC.